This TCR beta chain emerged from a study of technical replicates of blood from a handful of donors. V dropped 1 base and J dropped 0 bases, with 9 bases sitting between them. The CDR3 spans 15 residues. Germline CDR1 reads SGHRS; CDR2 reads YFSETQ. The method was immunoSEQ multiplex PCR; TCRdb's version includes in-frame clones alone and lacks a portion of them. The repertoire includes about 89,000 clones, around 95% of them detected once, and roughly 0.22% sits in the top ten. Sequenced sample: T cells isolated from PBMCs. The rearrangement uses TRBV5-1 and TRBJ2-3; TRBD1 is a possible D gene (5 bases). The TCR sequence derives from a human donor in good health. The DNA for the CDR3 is TGCGCCAGCAGCTTGAGGGGATCTAGCACAGATACGCAGTATTTT. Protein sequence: CASSLRGSSTDTQYF.